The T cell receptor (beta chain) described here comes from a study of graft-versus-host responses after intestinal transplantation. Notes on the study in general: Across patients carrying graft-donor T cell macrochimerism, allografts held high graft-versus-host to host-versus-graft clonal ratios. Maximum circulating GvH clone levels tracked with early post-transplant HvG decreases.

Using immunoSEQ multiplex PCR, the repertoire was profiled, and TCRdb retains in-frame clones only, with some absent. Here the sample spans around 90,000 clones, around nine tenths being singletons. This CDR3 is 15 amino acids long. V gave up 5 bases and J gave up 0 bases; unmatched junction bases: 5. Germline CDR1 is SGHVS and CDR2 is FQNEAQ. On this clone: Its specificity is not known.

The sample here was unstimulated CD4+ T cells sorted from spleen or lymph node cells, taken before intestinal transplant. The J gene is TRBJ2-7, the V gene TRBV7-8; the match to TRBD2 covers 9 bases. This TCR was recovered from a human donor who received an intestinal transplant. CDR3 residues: CASSPAGGYSYEQYF. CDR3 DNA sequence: TGTGCCAGCAGCCCCGCGGGGGGGTACTCCTACGAGCAGTACTTC.